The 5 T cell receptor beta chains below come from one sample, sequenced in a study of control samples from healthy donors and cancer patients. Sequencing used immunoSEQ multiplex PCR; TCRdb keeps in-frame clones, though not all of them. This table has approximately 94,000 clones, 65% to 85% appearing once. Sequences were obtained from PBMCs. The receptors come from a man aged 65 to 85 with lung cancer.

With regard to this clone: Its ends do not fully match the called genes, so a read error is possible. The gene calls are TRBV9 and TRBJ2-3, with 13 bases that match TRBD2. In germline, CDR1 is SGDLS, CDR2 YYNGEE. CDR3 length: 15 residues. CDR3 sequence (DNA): TGTGCCAGCAACGTAGAGGAGACTAGCGGGGGGAGACAGTATTTT. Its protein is CASNVEETSGGRQYF.

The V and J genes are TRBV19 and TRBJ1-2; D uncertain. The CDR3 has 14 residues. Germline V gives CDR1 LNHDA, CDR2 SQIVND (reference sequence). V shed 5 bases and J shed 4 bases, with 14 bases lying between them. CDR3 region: CASSPGERVYGYTF. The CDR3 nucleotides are TGTGCCAGTAGTCCCGGGGAGAGAGTCTATGGCTACACCTTC.

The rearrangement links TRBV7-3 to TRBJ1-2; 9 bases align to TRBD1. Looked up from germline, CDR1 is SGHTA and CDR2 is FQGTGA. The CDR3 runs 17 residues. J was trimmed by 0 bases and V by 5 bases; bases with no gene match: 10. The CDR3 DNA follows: TGTGCCAGCAGCCTCAGGGGACAGGGACCCTCTAACTATGGCTACACCTTC. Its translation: CASSLRGQGPSNYGYTF.

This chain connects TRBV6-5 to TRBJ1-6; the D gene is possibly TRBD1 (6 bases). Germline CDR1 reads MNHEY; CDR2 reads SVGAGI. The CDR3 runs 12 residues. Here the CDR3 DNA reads TGTGCGTCGACGGTGGGGGGCTCACCCCTCCACTTT. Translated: CASTVGGSPLHF.

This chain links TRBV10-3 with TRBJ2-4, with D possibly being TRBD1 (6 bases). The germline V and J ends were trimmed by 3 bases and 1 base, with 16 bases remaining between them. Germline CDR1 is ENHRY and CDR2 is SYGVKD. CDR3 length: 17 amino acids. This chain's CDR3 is CAISDGAGAEAKNIQYF. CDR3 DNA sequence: TGTGCCATCAGTGATGGGGCAGGGGCCGAGGCCAAAAACATTCAGTACTTC.